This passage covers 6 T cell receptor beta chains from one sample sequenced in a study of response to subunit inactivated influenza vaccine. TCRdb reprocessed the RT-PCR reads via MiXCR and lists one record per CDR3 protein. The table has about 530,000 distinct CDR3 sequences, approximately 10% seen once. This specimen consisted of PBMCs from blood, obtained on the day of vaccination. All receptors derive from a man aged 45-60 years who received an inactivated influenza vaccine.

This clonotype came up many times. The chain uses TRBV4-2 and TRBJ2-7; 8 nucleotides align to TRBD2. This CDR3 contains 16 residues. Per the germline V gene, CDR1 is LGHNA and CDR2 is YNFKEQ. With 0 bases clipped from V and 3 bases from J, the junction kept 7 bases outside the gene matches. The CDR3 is CASSQDLAGLNYEQYF. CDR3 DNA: TGTGCCAGCAGCCAAGATCTAGCGGGTTTAAACTACGAGCAGTACTTC.

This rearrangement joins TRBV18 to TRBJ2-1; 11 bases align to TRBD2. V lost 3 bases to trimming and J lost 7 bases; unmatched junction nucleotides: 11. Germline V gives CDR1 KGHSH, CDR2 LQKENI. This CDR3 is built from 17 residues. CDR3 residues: CASSPTAGRLAGNEQFF. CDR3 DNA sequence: TGTGCCAGCTCACCTACGGCTGGACGACTAGCGGGAAATGAGCAGTTCTTC.

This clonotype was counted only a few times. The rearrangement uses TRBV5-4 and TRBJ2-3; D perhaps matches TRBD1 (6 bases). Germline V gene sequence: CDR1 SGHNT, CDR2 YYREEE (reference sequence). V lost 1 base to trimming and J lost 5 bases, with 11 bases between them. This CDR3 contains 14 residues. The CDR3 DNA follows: TGTGCCAGCAGCTTGACGCAGGGGCAAGATACGCAGTATTTT. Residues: CASSLTQGQDTQYF.

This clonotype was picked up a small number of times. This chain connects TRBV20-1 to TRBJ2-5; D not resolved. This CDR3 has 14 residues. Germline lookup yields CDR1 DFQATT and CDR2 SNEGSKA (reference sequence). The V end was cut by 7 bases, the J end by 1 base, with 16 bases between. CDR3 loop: CSGVGKTIQETQYF. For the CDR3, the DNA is TGCAGTGGGGTTGGAAAGACAATCCAAGAGACCCAGTACTTC.

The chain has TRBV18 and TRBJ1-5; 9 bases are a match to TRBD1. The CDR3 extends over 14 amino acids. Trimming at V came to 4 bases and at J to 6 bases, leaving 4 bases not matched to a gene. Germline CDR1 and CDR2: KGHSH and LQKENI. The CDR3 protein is CASSLDRGIQPQHF. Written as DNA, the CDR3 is TGTGCCAGCTCACTTGACAGGGGGATTCAGCCCCAGCATTTT.

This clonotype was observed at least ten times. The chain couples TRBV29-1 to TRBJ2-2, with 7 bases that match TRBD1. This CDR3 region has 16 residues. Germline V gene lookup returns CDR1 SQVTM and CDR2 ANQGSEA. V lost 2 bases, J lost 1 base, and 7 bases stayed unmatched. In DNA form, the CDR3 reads TGCAGCGTTGAATATCGGTCAGGGGGGAACACCGGGGAGCTGTTTTTT. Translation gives CSVEYRSGGNTGELFF.